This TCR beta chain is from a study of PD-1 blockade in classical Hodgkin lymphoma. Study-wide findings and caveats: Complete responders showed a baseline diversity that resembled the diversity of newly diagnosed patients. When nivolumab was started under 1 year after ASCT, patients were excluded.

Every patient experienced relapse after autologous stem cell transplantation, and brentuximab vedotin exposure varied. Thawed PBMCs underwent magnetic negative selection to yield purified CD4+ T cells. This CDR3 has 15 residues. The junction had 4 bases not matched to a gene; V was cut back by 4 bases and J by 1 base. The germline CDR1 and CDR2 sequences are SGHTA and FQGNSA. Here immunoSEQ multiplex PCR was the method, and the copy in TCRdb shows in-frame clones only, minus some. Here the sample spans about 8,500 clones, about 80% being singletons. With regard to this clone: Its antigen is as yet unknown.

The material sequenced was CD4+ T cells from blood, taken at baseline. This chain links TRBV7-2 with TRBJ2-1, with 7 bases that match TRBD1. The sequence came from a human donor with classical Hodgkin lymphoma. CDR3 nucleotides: TGTGCCAGCAGCTCCCGACAGGGATCCTACAATGAGCAGTTCTTC. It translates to CASSSRQGSYNEQFF.